What follows are 18 T cell receptor beta chains derived from one specimen sequenced in a study of OX40 agonist ivuxolimab in advanced cancers. Sequencing was performed with immunoSEQ multiplex PCR; in TCRdb, only in-frame clones are kept and a portion is missing. The sample yields 17,000 or so clones, roughly 87% seen once. The sequences come from CD4+ or CD8+ T cells sorted from blood, collected in a trial of the OX40 agonist ivuxolimab. The source of these receptors is an adult with an advanced solid tumor such as melanoma, head and neck, liver or kidney cancer.

The chain uses TRBV2 and TRBJ1-1; possible D gene TRBD1, 6 bases. The CDR3 consists of 16 residues. The germline V gene has CDR1 SNHLY and CDR2 FYNNEI. Trimming left V 3 bases short and J 4 bases short, with 18 bases between. CDR3 region: CASSDMGGRGGTEAFF. The CDR3, as DNA: TGTGCCAGCAGTGATATGGGGGGGCGAGGCGGCACTGAAGCTTTCTTT. Supplemented by reference TRBV2 and TRBJ1-1, the full variable domain reads EPEVTQTPSHQVTQMGQEVILRCVPISNHLYFYWYRQILGQKVEFLVSFYNNEISEKSEIFDDQFSVERPDGSNFTLKIRSTKLEDSAMYFCASSDMGGRGGTEAFFGQGTRLTVV.

This chain uses TRBV9 with TRBJ2-7; D ambiguous. V was pared by 0 bases and J by 3 bases, with 10 bases between. The CDR3 is 14 amino acids. From germline, CDR1 is SGDLS and CDR2 YYNGEE. This CDR3 is CASSVDGRGYEQYF. In nucleotides, the CDR3 is TGTGCCAGCAGCGTAGATGGCAGAGGCTACGAGCAGTACTTC.

The chain uses TRBV29-1 and TRBJ2-4, with D unclear. Germline CDR1 is SQVTM and CDR2 is ANQGSEA. The CDR3 sequence is 14 residues long. Trimming took off 4 bases at V and 0 bases at J, with 10 bases between the two ends. CDR3 protein: CSVGVDEAKNIQYF. The CDR3 region has the DNA TGCAGCGTTGGAGTGGACGAAGCCAAAAACATTCAGTACTTC.

The chain carries TRBV29-1 and TRBJ1-3; D remains ambiguous. V lost 2 bases and J lost 2, with 7 bases in between. Germline lookup yields CDR1 SQVTM and CDR2 ANQGSEA. This CDR3 spans 13 amino acids. This chain's CDR3 is CSVESTTGNTIYF. In DNA, the CDR3 is TGCAGCGTTGAATCCACAACTGGAAACACCATATATTTT. Together with reference TRBV29-1 and TRBJ1-3, the CDR3 gives the full variable domain: SAVISQKPSRDICQRGTSLTIQCQVDSQVTMMFWYRQQPGQSLTLIATANQGSEATYESGFVIDKFPISRPNLTFSTLTVSNMSPEDSSIYLCSVESTTGNTIYFGEGSWLTVV.

The rearrangement uses TRBV5-1 and TRBJ1-5; TRBD1 might be the D (6 bases). CDR3 length equals 14 residues. Trimming stripped 5 bases from V and 3 bases from J, with 12 bases between. CDR1 is SGHRS, CDR2 YFSETQ, per germline. The CDR3 region is CASSPDSPNQPQHF. The CDR3 DNA follows: TGCGCCAGCAGTCCGGACAGCCCCAATCAGCCCCAGCATTTT.

This chain joins TRBV9 and TRBJ1-4, with TRBD1 matching 7 bases. The CDR3 consists of 16 residues. Germline V lookup: CDR1 SGDLS, CDR2 YYNGEE. V trimming: 0 bases; J trimming: 6 bases; junction bases outside the gene matches: 8. CDR3 region: CASSVGETGRDEKLFF. CDR3 nucleotides: TGTGCCAGCAGCGTAGGAGAGACAGGGAGGGATGAAAAACTGTTTTTT.

The J gene is TRBJ1-1, the V gene TRBV10-3; TRBD1 is a possible D gene (5 bases). Deletions cut 1 base from V and 4 bases from J, with 10 bases between. CDR3 length: 14 amino acids. CDR1 and CDR2 (germline): ENHRY, SYGVKD. The chain's CDR3 is CAISEFDRSTEAFF. CDR3 nucleotides: TGTGCCATCAGTGAGTTTGACAGATCCACTGAAGCTTTCTTT.

The CDR3 nucleotides read TGCGCCAGCAGTGGTACTCTGAACACTGAAGCTTTCTTT. Encoded protein: CASSGTLNTEAFF. This chain joins TRBV10-2 and TRBJ1-1, with no clear D. CDR1 is WSHSY, CDR2 SAAADI, per germline. V lost 4 bases, J lost 0 bases, and 6 bases lay in between. CDR3 length equals 13 residues.

The chain employs TRBV18 and TRBJ2-5; 9 bases fit TRBD2. The V gene's germline CDR1 is KGHSH and CDR2 LQKENI. With 5 bases clipped from V and 5 bases from J, the junction kept 12 bases outside the gene matches. The CDR3 extends over 16 amino acids. As DNA, the CDR3 is TGTGCCAGCTCAAAACCGGGACTAGCCCCGTTGGAGACCCAGTACTTC. Amino acids: CASSKPGLAPLETQYF.

This sequence joins TRBV5-1 and TRBJ2-1; D not certain. Germline CDR1 is SGHRS and CDR2 is YFSETQ. The CDR3 sequence is 12 residues long. V was trimmed by 1 base and J by 5 bases, leaving 4 bases between them. DNA for the CDR3: TGCGCCAGCAGCTTGAGTGACAATGAGCAGTTCTTC. This translates into CASSLSDNEQFF.

The chain is built from TRBV10-3 and TRBJ2-7, with TRBD1 identical over 9 bases. Germline trimming cut 4 bases from V and 5 bases from J; bases unmatched to any gene: 6. CDR1 ENHRY and CDR2 SYGVKD come from the germline V gene. CDR3 size: 14 residues. The CDR3 bases are TGTGCCATCAGTGTTATGGACAGGGGCCACGAGCAGTACTTC. Protein: CAISVMDRGHEQYF.

This clone is categorized as medium-sized. The rearrangement uses TRBV2 and TRBJ1-2; D not resolved. This CDR3 is 14 amino acids long. Germline V gene lookup returns CDR1 SNHLY and CDR2 FYNNEI. V was cut by 7 bases and J by 4 bases, with 16 bases left in between. The CDR3 spells CASTGSFTGYGYTF. The DNA for the CDR3 is TGTGCCAGCACGGGCAGTTTTACTGGCTATGGCTACACCTTC.

This clone was picked up a small number of times. Other nucleotide sequences from this sample produce the same CDR3. The rearrangement uses TRBV2 and TRBJ2-7; unclear D gene. CDR3 length equals 11 residues. V was pared by 6 bases and J by 3 bases, with 6 bases between. CDR1 SNHLY and CDR2 FYNNEI come from the germline V gene. DNA of the CDR3: TGTGCCAGCAGCGACGGCTACGAGCAGTACTTC. Translated, it gives CASSDGYEQYF.

CDR3 amino acids: CSVYFTGPTNEKLFF. CDR3 sequence (DNA): TGCAGCGTTTATTTCACAGGACCCACTAATGAAAAACTGTTTTTT. V and J are TRBV29-1 and TRBJ1-4; a weak D match, TRBD1 (5 bases). This CDR3 spans 15 amino acids. The germline V gene has CDR1 SQVTM and CDR2 ANQGSEA. Deletions cut 5 bases from V and 2 bases from J, with 15 bases between.

The chain has TRBV2 and TRBJ2-1, with D hard to call. V lost 11 bases to trimming and J lost 0 bases, with 17 bases between them. This CDR3 region has 15 residues. CDR1 and CDR2 from the germline V gene are SNHLY and FYNNEI. Here the CDR3 reads CAGAQWVGSYNEQFF. CDR3 DNA: TGTGCCGGAGCTCAATGGGTAGGCTCCTACAATGAGCAGTTCTTC.

On this clone: Within the sample, other DNA sequences also encode this same CDR3. The chain joins TRBV7-9 to TRBJ1-1; the D gene is possibly TRBD1 (5 bases). V was shortened by 3 bases and J by 5 bases, with 7 bases between the two germline ends. The germline CDR1 and CDR2 sequences are SEHNR and FQNEAQ (reference sequence). This CDR3 is 12 amino acids long. The CDR3 DNA reads TGTGCCAGCAGCTTTCAGGGAACTGAAGCTTTCTTT. It translates to CASSFQGTEAFF.

The V call is TRBV6-1, the J call TRBJ2-3; 12 bases line up with TRBD2. With 3 bases clipped from V and 3 bases from J, the junction kept 10 bases outside the gene matches. The CDR3 sequence is 18 residues long. Looked up from germline, CDR1 is MNHNS and CDR2 is SASEGT. Here the CDR3 reads CASSDLAGGPIVTDTQYF. The CDR3 DNA reads as TGTGCCAGCAGTGACCTAGCGGGGGGGCCGATTGTTACAGATACGCAGTATTTT.

This chain links TRBV7-8 with TRBJ1-6, with 7 bases fitting TRBD1. Germline V gene sequence: CDR1 SGHVS, CDR2 FQNEAQ. The CDR3 has 17 amino acids. With 5 bases clipped from V and 3 bases from J, the junction kept 10 bases outside the gene matches. The CDR3 protein is CASSREQGTLYNSPLHF. CDR3 nucleotide sequence: TGTGCCAGCAGCCGCGAACAGGGGACTCTCTATAATTCACCCCTCCACTTT.